Listed below are T cell receptor beta chains from one sample, sequenced in a study of early T cells in non-severe SARS-CoV-2 infection. TCRdb re-derived calls from the 5' RACE reads in MiXCR, one entry per CDR3 protein. Among about 71,000 distinct CDR3 sequences listed, 9.5% to 15% were seen once. Sequencing used whole blood, obtained at baseline. These receptors all stem from an adult who was a healthcare worker with PCR-confirmed SARS-CoV-2 infection or an uninfected control (not recorded which). The CDR3 runs from the conserved cysteine through the conserved F or W. D genes are given only for firm matches. Clone sizes are given selectively: once, few, many, or a class where the clone is expanded.

d_gene | j_gene | v_gene | abundance | len | CDR3nt | CDR3aa
. | TRBJ1-2 | TRBV20-1 | few | 13 | TGCAGTGCTAGAGGGTATAGTAACTATGGCTACACCTTC | CSARGYSNYGYTF
. | TRBJ2-1 | TRBV7-2 | many | 13 | TGTGCCAGCAGCCGGCGGGACACCGACGGTGGGTTCTTC | CASSRRDTDGGFF
TRBD1 | TRBJ2-1 | TRBV7-6 | few | 13 | TGTGCCAGCAGCTTAGGGACAGGTTCCGAGCAGTTCTTC | CASSLGTGSEQFF
. | TRBJ2-5 | TRBV2 | . | 13 | TGTGCCAGCAGTTATAAGGGGAAAGAGACCCAGTACTTC | CASSYKGKETQYF
. | TRBJ2-3 | TRBV9 | few | 16 | TGTGCCAGCAGCCCGAGACCGGGACGCTACACAGATACGCAGTATTTT | CASSPRPGRYTDTQYF
. | TRBJ2-3 | TRBV12-3/TRBV12-4 | many | 14 | TGTGCCAGCACCGCGGGCAGGGGACGAGATACGCAGTATTTT | CASTAGRGRDTQYF
TRBD2 | TRBJ2-5 | TRBV7-2 | many | 14 | TGTGCCAGCAGCCGCGGGGGTGCCCAAGAGACCCAGTACTTC | CASSRGGAQETQYF
TRBD2 | TRBJ2-3 | TRBV12-3/TRBV12-4 | . | 16 | TGTGCCAGCAGAGTGAGCGGGGGAAAGGGCACAGATACGCAGTATTTT | CASRVSGGKGTDTQYF
. | TRBJ2-1 | TRBV5-4 | . | 15 | TGTGCCAGCAGCTCGGCGGTTCGCGGCGGGGATGAGCAGTTCTTC | CASSSAVRGGDEQFF
TRBD1 | TRBJ1-5 | TRBV4-3 | . | 19 | TGCGCCAGCAGCCAAGAGGCCGGAACAGGGGATGCTCGCAATCAGCCCCAGCATTTT | CASSQEAGTGDARNQPQHF
. | TRBJ2-2 | TRBV4-3 | few | 13 | TGCGCCAGCAGCCAGGGGGATGCCGGGGAGCTGTTTTTT | CASSQGDAGELFF
. | TRBJ2-3 | TRBV7-9 | few | 13 | TGTGCCAGCCAAGGGGGGGGCGAGGATACGCAGTATTTT | CASQGGGEDTQYF
. | TRBJ2-1 | TRBV2 | . | 14 | TGTGCCAGCACCGAATGGGGGGCTGGCAATGAGCAGTTCTTC | CASTEWGAGNEQFF
. | TRBJ2-3 | TRBV5-1 | . | 14 | TGCGCCAGCAGCTTGGATGGCAGCACAGATACGCAGTATTTT | CASSLDGSTDTQYF
. | TRBJ2-3 | TRBV11-2 | many | 14 | TGTGCCAGCAGCTTTACTGGTGGGGGGCATACGCAGTATTTT | CASSFTGGGHTQYF
TRBD1 | TRBJ1-1 | TRBV11-2 | . | 15 | TGTGCCAGCAGCGCCAGGACAGGCTTGAACACTGAAGCTTTCTTT | CASSARTGLNTEAFF
. | TRBJ1-2 | TRBV24-1 | few | 14 | TGTGCCACCAGTGACCGGACAGCTAACTATGGCTACACCTTC | CATSDRTANYGYTF
. | TRBJ2-5 | TRBV28 | . | 14 | TGTGCCAGCAGTCCTAGGGGGGGGAGAGAGACCCAGTACTTC | CASSPRGGRETQYF
. | TRBJ2-3 | TRBV18 | few | 13 | TGTGCCAGCTCCCCCGGGGCCACAGATACGCAGTATTTT | CASSPGATDTQYF
TRBD1 | TRBJ1-1 | TRBV6-6 | . | 14 | TGTGCCAGCAGGGGACAGTCCGAGAACACTGAAGCTTTCTTT | CASRGQSENTEAFF
TRBD2 | TRBJ2-7 | TRBV18 | few | 14 | TGTGCCAGCTCACCAGGGACTAGCAGCTACGAGCAGTACTTC | CASSPGTSSYEQYF
. | TRBJ2-1 | TRBV24-1 | few | 16 | TGTGCCACCAGTGATTCTACTAGAGGCTCCTACAATGAGCAGTTCTTC | CATSDSTRGSYNEQFF
TRBD1 | TRBJ2-3 | TRBV7-6 | many | 14 | TGTGCCAGCAGTTTCGGGACAGGCACAGATACGCAGTATTTT | CASSFGTGTDTQYF
. | TRBJ2-7 | TRBV11-2 | . | 13 | TGTGCCAGCAGCTTAGGAGGAGCGGGTTGGCCCCACTTC | CASSLGGAGWPHF
TRBD2 | TRBJ2-7 | TRBV20-1 | . | 13 | TGCAGTGCTGCTACTAGCGGGGGATACGAGCAGTACTTC | CSAATSGGYEQYF
. | TRBJ2-7 | TRBV19 | few | 11 | TGTGCCAGTGGCGATTCGCGGGAGCAGTACTTC | CASGDSREQYF
. | TRBJ1-3 | TRBV11-2 | . | 13 | TGTGCCAGCAGCTTAGATCTACGGAACACCATATATTTT | CASSLDLRNTIYF
TRBD2 | TRBJ2-3 | TRBV4-2 | few | 16 | TGTGCCAGCAGCAAGATCGAAGCGGGGGCCACAGATACGCAGTATTTT | CASSKIEAGATDTQYF
TRBD1 | TRBJ1-2 | TRBV5-1 | many | 14 | TGCGCCAGCAGCACCGGGGACAGAAACTATGGCTACACCTTC | CASSTGDRNYGYTF
. | TRBJ2-2 | TRBV20-1 | many | 13 | TGCAGTGCTAGCGACAGAGACACCGGGGAGCTGTTTTTT | CSASDRDTGELFF
. | TRBJ1-6 | TRBV7-9 | . | 15 | TGTGCCAGCAGCCCAGGGTCGACGTGGAATTCACCCCTCCACTTT | CASSPGSTWNSPLHF
. | TRBJ2-1 | TRBV11-2 | . | 18 | TGTGCCAGCAGCTTGTTCGGGAGGCGGGGGCGTACCTACAATGAGCAGTTCTTC | CASSLFGRRGRTYNEQFF
TRBD1 | TRBJ1-3 | TRBV27 | few | 21 | TGTGCCAGCAGTTTCCTTAACCTAGTCTCCCGGGACAGGGGCGCTGGAAACACCATATATTTT | CASSFLNLVSRDRGAGNTIYF
. | TRBJ1-1 | TRBV12-3/TRBV12-4 | . | 13 | TGTGCCAGCAGTCACTGGGCGGACACTGAAGCTTTCTTT | CASSHWADTEAFF
TRBD2 | TRBJ2-3 | TRBV7-2 | . | 16 | TGTGCCAGCAGCTCCAGAGCGGGGGGCCTCACAGATACGCAGTATTTT | CASSSRAGGLTDTQYF
. | TRBJ2-3 | TRBV5-1 | many | 15 | TGCGCCAGCAGCTTGGCGACAGGAAGCACAGATACGCAGTATTTT | CASSLATGSTDTQYF
. | TRBJ1-5 | TRBV28 | many | 12 | TGTGCCAGCAGTTCGGTTAATCAGCCCCAGCATTTT | CASSSVNQPQHF
. | TRBJ1-2 | TRBV5-1 | few | 14 | TGCGCCAGCAGCTTGGGAGAGGGGACTTATGGCTACACCTTC | CASSLGEGTYGYTF
TRBD1 | TRBJ1-2 | TRBV7-9 | many | 14 | TGTGCCAGCAGCTCGGACAGGGATTTCTATGGCTACACCTTC | CASSSDRDFYGYTF
. | TRBJ2-1 | TRBV12-3/TRBV12-4 | many | 15 | TGTGCCAGCAGATTGTCTGGACAGACGTACAATGAGCAGTTCTTC | CASRLSGQTYNEQFF
. | TRBJ2-5 | TRBV10-3 | medium-sized | 13 | TGTGCCATCTCCGACAGGTTCATAGAGACCCAGTACTTC | CAISDRFIETQYF
. | TRBJ2-2 | TRBV20-1 | . | 14 | TGCAGTGCCCTGGGACACCTGAACACCGGGGAGCTGTTTTTT | CSALGHLNTGELFF
. | TRBJ1-1 | TRBV3-1 | . | 12 | TGTGCCAGCAGCACGGAGAACACTGAAGCTTTCTTT | CASSTENTEAFF
. | TRBJ2-3 | TRBV7-9 | many | 19 | TGTGCCAGCAGACTCGCTCGGCCCCTGGTCGGGTTCCACACAGATACGCAGTATTTT | CASRLARPLVGFHTDTQYF
. | TRBJ2-1 | TRBV24-1 | many | 15 | TGTGCCACCAGTGAAAGTCTGCCCTCCTACAATGAGCAGTTCTTC | CATSESLPSYNEQFF
TRBD1 | TRBJ1-4 | TRBV7-6 | many | 14 | TGTGCCAGCAGCTTATTCCAGGGGGGTGAAAAACTGTTTTTT | CASSLFQGGEKLFF
. | TRBJ1-5 | TRBV4-1 | many | 13 | TGTGCCAGCAGCCAGGGAGGGAATCAGCCCCAGCATTTT | CASSQGGNQPQHF
TRBD1 | TRBJ2-1 | TRBV10-1 | many | 15 | TGCGCCAGCAGTGACCCAGGGGGCCTAATCGATGAGCAGTTCTTC | CASSDPGGLIDEQFF
. | TRBJ2-7 | TRBV11-2 | few | 15 | TGTGCCAGCAGCTCCCGGGACACGGCCCACTGGGAGCAGTACTTC | CASSSRDTAHWEQYF
. | TRBJ2-1 | TRBV5-5 | many | 15 | TGTGCCAGCAGCTTAGCGGTGAGCTCCTACAATGAGCAGTTCTTC | CASSLAVSSYNEQFF
. | TRBJ1-6 | TRBV12-3/TRBV12-4 | few | 14 | TGTGCCAGCAGTTTGCGGGGGGAGAATTCACCCCTCCACTTT | CASSLRGENSPLHF
. | TRBJ1-2 | TRBV29-1 | . | 11 | TGCAGCGTTGCAACTCCCAATGGCTACACCTTC | CSVATPNGYTF
. | TRBJ1-1 | TRBV6-5 | few | 12 | TGTGCCAGCAGTTACTCAGACGGATCAGCTTTCTTT | CASSYSDGSAFF
TRBD1 | TRBJ2-7 | TRBV5-1 | few | 16 | TGCGCCAGCAGCTTGGTTGGGACAGGGCCAACCTACGAGCAGTACTTC | CASSLVGTGPTYEQYF
. | TRBJ1-3 | TRBV4-1 | few | 15 | TGCGCCAGCAGCCAAGAGATCAGTGCGGGAAACACCATATATTTT | CASSQEISAGNTIYF